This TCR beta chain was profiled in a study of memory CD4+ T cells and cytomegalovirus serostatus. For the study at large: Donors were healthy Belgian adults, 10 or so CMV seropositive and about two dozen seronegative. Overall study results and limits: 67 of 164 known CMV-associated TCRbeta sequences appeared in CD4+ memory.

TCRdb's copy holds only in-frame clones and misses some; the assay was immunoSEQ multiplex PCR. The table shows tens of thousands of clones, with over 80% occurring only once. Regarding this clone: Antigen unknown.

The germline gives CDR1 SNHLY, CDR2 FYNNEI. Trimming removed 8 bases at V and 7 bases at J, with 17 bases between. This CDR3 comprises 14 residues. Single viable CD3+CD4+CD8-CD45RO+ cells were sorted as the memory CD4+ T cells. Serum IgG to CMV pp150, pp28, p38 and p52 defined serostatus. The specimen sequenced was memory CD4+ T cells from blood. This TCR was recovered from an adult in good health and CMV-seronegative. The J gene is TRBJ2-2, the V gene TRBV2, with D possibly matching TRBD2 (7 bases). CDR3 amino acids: CASWEGGAGGELFF. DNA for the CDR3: TGTGCCAGCTGGGAGGGGGGCGCAGGCGGGGAGCTGTTTTTT.